This T cell receptor (beta chain) was documented in a study of blood T cell repertoires in COVID-19. Measured with immunoSEQ multiplex PCR; TCRdb has only the in-frame clones, and not every one. In the table there are fewer than 250,000 clones, 86% of which are singletons. This CDR3 comprises 11 residues. V dropped 7 bases and J dropped 7 bases, with 5 bases sitting between them. Germline assignment: CDR1 MDHEN and CDR2 SYDVKM. The chain links TRBV28 to TRBJ1-6; D call uncertain. Sequenced input: peripheral blood. This clonotype was obtained from a woman of 80 years or more with COVID-19, enrolled during active disease. CDR3: CASIGNSPLHF. The DNA of the CDR3 is TGTGCCAGCATCGGGAATTCACCCCTCCACTTT.